This TCR beta chain originates from a study of CD8 T cells in Susac syndrome. This clonotype was counted a few times. The multiple sclerosis controls comprised treatment-naive patients whose relapsing-remitting disease was stable or active. Both CD4+ and CD8+ T cells were negatively isolated, and TEMRA cells underwent FACS enrichment. Reverse transcription of roughly 0.5 to 1 ug RNA was performed with random hexamers. Across 54 Vbeta and 13 Jbeta, immunoSEQ multiplex PCR amplified TCR beta CDR3. From the immunoSEQ multiplex PCR reads, TCRdb called clonotypes with MiXCR, one entry per CDR3 protein. The table includes about 300,000 distinct CDR3 sequences, roughly 85% detected once. CDR3 length equals 14 residues. The germline V gene has CDR1 SNHLY and CDR2 FYNNEI. J lost 2 bases, V lost 8 bases, and 8 bases had no gene match.

The chain recombines TRBV2 with TRBJ2-7; TRBD1 matches at 8 bases. This sequence was found in a human donor with multiple sclerosis. The sequenced sample consisted of CD8+ T cells from PBMCs. CDR3 DNA sequence: TGTGCCAGCGGAACCGGGACAGGTGCCTACGAGCAGTACTTC. Encoded protein: CASGTGTGAYEQYF.